This T cell receptor (beta chain) is drawn from a study of spatial heterogeneity in lung cancer. In its sample, this clonotype was seen many times. Time point noted: sample taken at primary tumor resection. Unsorted samples of tumor, nontumor lung or frozen PBMC had their whole RNA sequenced. Donors were 72 untreated early-stage non-small cell lung cancer patients. Via MiXCR, TCRdb re-called the 5' RACE reads, giving one row per CDR3 protein. The data contain about 15,000 distinct CDR3 sequences, roughly 10% of them seen just once; the ten biggest clones take up around 34%. The sample here was PBMCs, taken at surgery. The receptor was isolated from a female donor with early-stage non-small cell lung cancer.

The CDR3 region is CASSRQQGNQPQHF. The DNA for the CDR3 is TGTGCCAGCTCACGGCAACAGGGCAATCAGCCCCAGCATTTT. The gene calls are TRBV18 and TRBJ1-5; D possibly corresponds to TRBD1 (5 bases). CDR1 and CDR2 from the germline V gene are KGHSH and LQKENI. The CDR3 spans 14 residues. Trimming took 4 bases from V and 2 from J, leaving 9 bases between them.